The clone carrying this TCR beta chain was detected ten times or more. The antigen remains undetermined. Unique molecular identifiers were incorporated into the prepared TCRbeta library. TCRdb independently ran MiXCR on the PCR reads; one entry per CDR3 protein. Of about 260,000 distinct CDR3 sequences in the sample, 6.5% to 9% were seen once. This record comes from a study of T-cell reconstitution after alpha-beta-depleted transplantation in children. Study conclusions and caveats: The origin of high day-60 TCRbeta diversity in some patients lay in surviving recipient T cells and thymic progenitors. Hyperexpanded clones declined; after one year, newly produced T cells mostly supplied diversity.

The CDR3 runs to 16 residues. V shed 2 bases and J shed 6 bases, with 20 bases lying between them. Germline lookup yields CDR1 SGHTA and CDR2 FQGNSA. The rearrangement joins TRBV7-2 to TRBJ2-7; D gene ambiguous. Sequencing used PBMCs, mostly from graft donor cells, obtained 180 days after TCRalphabeta/CD19-depleted stem cell transplant. The receptor comes from a male patient under 18 who had a stem cell transplant for acute lymphoblastic leukemia, so the T cells may come from the graft donor. In DNA, the CDR3 is TGTGCCAGCAGCTTAAGAGACGTTGCGTATTTGGGCGAGCAGTACTTC. Amino acid sequence: CASSLRDVAYLGEQYF.